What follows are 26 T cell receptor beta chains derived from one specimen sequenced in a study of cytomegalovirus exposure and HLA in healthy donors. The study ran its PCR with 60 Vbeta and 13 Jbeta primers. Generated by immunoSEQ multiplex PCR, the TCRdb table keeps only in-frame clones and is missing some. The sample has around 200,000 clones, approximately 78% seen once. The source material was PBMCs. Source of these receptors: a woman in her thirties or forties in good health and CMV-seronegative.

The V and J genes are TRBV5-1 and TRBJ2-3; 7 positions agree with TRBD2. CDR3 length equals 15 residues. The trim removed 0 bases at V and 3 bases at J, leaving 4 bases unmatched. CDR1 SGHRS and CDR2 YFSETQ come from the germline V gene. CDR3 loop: CASSLDWGGTDTQYF. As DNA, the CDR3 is TGCGCCAGCAGCTTGGACTGGGGGGGGACAGATACGCAGTATTTT.

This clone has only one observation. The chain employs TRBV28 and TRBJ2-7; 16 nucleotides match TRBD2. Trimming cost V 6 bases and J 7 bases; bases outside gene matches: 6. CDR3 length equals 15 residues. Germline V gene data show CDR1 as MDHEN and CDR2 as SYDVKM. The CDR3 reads CASSPGTSGREEQYF. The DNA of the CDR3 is TGTGCCAGCAGCCCTGGGACTAGCGGGAGGGAGGAGCAGTACTTC.

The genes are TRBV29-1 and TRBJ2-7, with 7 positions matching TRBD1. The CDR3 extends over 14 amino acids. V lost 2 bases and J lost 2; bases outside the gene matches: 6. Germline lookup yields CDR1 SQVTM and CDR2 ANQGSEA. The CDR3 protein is CSVESGGPPYEQYF. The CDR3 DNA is TGCAGCGTTGAATCAGGGGGACCTCCCTACGAGCAGTACTTC.

The CDR3 region is CASNFRDSQYEQYF. CDR3 nucleotide sequence: TGTGCCAGTAATTTCCGGGACAGCCAGTACGAGCAGTACTTC. The rearrangement joins TRBV19 to TRBJ2-7; TRBD1 agrees at 7 bases. CDR3 length equals 14 residues. With 7 bases clipped from V and 4 bases from J, the junction kept 10 bases outside the gene matches. Germline V gene sequence: CDR1 LNHDA, CDR2 SQIVND (reference sequence).

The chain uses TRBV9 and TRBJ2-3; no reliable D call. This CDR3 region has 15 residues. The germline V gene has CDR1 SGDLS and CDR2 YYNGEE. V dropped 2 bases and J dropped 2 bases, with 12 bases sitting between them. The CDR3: CASSVSGFFTDTQYF. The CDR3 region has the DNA TGTGCCAGCAGCGTTTCAGGTTTTTTCACAGATACGCAGTATTTT.

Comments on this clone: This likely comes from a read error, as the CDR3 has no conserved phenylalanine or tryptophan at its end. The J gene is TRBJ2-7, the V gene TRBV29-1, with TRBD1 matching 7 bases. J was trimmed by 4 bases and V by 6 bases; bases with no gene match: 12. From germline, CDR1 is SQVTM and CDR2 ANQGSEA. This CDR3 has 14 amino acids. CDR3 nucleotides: TGCAGCGTGCAGACAGGGATCAGGTTGTACGAGCAGTACCTC. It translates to CSVQTGIRLYEQYL.

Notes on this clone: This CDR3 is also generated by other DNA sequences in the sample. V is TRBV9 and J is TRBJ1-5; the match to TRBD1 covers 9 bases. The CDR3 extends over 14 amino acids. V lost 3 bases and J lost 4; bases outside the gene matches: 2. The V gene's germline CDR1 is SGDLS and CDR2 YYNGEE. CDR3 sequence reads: CASSAGTGNQPQHF. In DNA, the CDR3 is TGTGCCAGCAGCGCTGGGACAGGGAATCAGCCCCAGCATTTT. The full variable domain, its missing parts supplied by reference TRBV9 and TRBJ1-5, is DSGVTQTPKHLITATGQRVTLRCSPRSGDLSVYWYQQSLDQGLQFLIQYYNGEERAKGNILERFSAQQFPDLHSELNLSSLELGDSALYFCASSAGTGNQPQHFGDGTRLSIL.

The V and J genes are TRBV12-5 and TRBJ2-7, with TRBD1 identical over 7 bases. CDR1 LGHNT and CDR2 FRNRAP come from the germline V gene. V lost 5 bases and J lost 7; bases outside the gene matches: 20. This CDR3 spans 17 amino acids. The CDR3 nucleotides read TGTGCTAGTGGTCCAAGAACAGGGGCGTACTCGAGTCGGGAGCAGTACTTC. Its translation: CASGPRTGAYSSREQYF.

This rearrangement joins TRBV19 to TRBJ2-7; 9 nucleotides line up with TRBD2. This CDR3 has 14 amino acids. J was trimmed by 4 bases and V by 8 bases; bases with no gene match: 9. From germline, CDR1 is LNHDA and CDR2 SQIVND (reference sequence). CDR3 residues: CASSPRLAVYEQYF. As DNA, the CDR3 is TGTGCCAGTTCCCCGAGACTAGCGGTTTACGAGCAGTACTTC.

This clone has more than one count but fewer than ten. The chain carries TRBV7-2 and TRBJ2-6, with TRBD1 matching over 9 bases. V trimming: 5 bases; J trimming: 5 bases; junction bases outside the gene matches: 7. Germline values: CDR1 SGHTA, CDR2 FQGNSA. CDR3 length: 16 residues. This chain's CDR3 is CASSPWTGARANVLTF. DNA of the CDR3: TGTGCCAGCAGCCCGTGGACAGGGGCAAGGGCCAACGTCCTGACTTTC. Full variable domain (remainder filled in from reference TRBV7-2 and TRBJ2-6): GAGVSQSPSNKVTEKGKDVELRCDPISGHTALYWYRQSLGQGLEFLIYFQGNSAPDKSGLPSDRFSAERTGGSVSTLTIQRTQQEDSAVYLCASSPWTGARANVLTFGAGSRLTVL.

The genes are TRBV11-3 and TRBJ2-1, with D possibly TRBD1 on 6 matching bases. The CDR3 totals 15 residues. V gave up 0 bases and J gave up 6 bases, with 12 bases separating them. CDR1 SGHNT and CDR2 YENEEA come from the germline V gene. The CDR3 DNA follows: TGTGCCAGCAGCTTAGATCCAAGCAGGGGCAATGAGCAGTTCTTC. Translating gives CASSLDPSRGNEQFF. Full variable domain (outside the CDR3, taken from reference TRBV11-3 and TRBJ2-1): EAGVVQSPRYKIIEKKQPVAFWCNPISGHNTLYWYLQNLGQGPELLIRYENEEAVDDSQLPKDRFSAERLKGVDSTLKIQPAELGDSAVYLCASSLDPSRGNEQFFGPGTRLTVL.

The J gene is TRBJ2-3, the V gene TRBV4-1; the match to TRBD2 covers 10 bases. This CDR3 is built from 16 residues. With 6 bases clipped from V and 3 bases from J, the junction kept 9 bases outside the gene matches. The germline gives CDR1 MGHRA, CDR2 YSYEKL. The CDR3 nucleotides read TGCGCCAGCAGGGGGAGTGCTAGCGGGAGAACAGATACGCAGTATTTT. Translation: CASRGSASGRTDTQYF.

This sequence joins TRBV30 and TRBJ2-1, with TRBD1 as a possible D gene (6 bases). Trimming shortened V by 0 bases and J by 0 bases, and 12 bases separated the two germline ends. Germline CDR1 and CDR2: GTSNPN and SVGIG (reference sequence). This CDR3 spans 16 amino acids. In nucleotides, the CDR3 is TGTGCCTGGAGTGTACTGGGGGCAAGCTCCTACAATGAGCAGTTCTTC. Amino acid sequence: CAWSVLGASSYNEQFF.

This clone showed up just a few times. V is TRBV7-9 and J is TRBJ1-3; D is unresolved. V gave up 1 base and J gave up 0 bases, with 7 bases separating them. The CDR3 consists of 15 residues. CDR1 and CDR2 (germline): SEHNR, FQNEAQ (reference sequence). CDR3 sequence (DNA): TGTGCCAGCAGCTTAGGTGCGAGCTCTGGAAACACCATATATTTT. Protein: CASSLGASSGNTIYF.

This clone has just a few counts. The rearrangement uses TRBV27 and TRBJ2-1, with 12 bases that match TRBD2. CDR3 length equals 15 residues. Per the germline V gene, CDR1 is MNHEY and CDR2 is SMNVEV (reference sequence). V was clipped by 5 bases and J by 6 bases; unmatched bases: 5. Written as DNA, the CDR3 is TGTGCCAGCAGTCGTACTAGCGGGAGGACCAATGAGCAGTTCTTC. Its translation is CASSRTSGRTNEQFF.

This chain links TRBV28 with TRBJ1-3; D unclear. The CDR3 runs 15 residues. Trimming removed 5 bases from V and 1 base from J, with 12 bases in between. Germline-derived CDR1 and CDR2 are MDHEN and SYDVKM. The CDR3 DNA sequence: TGTGCCAGCAGTCCCCCCCGGGGATCTGGAAACACCATATATTTT. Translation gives CASSPPRGSGNTIYF.

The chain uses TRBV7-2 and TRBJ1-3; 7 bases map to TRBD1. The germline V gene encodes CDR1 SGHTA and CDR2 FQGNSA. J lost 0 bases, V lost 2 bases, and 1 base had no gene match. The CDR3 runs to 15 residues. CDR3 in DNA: TGTGCCAGCAGCTTATGGGACAGCTCTGGAAACACCATATATTTT. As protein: CASSLWDSSGNTIYF.

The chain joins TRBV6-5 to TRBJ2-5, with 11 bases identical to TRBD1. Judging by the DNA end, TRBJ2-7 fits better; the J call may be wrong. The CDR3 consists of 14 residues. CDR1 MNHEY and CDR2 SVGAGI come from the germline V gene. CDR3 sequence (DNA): TGTGCCAGCAGTCACGGGACAGGGGGATACGAGCAGTACTTC. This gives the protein CASSHGTGGYEQYF.

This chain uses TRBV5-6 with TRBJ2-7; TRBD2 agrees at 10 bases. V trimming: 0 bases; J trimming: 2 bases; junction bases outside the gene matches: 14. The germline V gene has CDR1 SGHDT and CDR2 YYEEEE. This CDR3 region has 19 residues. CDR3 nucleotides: TGTGCCAGCAGCTTGGCCGGGCTAGCGGGAGTTGTAGGCCCCTACGAGCAGTACTTC. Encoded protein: CASSLAGLAGVVGPYEQYF.

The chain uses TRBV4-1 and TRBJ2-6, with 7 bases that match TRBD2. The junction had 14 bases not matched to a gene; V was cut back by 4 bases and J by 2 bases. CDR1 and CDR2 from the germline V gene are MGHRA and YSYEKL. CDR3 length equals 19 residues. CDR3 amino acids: CASSRLWGGEMAGANVLTF. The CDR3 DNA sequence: TGCGCCAGCAGCCGCCTATGGGGGGGGGAAATGGCTGGGGCCAACGTCCTGACTTTC.

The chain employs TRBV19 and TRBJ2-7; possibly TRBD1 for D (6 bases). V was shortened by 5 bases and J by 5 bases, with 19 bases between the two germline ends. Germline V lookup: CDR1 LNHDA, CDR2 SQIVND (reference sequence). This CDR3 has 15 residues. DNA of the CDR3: TGTGCCAGTAGTCCGACTGGGGGCCCCCGGGACGAGCAGTACTTC. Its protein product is CASSPTGGPRDEQYF.

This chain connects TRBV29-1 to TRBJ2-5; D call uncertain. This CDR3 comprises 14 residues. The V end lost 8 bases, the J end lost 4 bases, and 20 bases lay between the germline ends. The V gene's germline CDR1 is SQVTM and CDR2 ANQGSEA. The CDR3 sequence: CSHSPPGLGETQYF. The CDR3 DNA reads TGCAGCCATAGCCCTCCGGGTTTAGGAGAGACCCAGTACTTC.

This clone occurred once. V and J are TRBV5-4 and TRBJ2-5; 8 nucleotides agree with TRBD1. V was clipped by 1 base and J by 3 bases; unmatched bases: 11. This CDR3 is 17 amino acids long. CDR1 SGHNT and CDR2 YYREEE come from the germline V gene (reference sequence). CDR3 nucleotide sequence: TGTGCCAGCAGCTTGTTTCCCGGACAGGGCTTAGAAGAGACCCAGTACTTC. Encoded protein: CASSLFPGQGLEETQYF.

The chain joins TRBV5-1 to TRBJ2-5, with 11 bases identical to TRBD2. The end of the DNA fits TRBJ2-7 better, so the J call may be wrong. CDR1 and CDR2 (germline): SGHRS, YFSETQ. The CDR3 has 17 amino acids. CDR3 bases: TGCGCCAGCAGCACAGGACAGCCCGGGACTAGCGGCTACGAGCAGTACTTC. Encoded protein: CASSTGQPGTSGYEQYF.

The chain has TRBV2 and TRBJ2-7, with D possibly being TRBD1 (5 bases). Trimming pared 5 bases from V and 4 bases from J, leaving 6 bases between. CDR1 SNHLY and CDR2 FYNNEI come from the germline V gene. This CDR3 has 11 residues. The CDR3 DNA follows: TGTGCCAGCAGTCAGGGTTACGAGCAGTACTTC. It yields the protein CASSQGYEQYF.

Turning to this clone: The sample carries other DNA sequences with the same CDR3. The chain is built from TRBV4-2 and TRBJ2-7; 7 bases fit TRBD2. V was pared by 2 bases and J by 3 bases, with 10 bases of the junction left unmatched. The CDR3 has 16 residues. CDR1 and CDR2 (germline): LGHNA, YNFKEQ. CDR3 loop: CASSQRGTGGNYEQYF. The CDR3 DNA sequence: TGTGCCAGCAGCCAAAGGGGCACGGGGGGTAACTACGAGCAGTACTTC.